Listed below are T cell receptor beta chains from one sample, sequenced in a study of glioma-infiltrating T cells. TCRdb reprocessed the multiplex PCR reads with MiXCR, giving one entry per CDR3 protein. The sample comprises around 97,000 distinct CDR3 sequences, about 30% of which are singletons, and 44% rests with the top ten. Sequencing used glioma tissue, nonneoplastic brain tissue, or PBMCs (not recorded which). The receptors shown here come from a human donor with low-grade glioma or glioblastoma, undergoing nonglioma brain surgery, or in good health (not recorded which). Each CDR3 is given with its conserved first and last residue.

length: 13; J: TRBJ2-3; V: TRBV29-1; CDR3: CSVDRGDTDTRYF
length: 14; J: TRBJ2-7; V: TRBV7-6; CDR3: CASSPQLSSYEQYF
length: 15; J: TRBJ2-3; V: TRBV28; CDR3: CASSPLGTSTDTQYF
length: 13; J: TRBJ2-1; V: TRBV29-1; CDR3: CSVRLSAGSEQFF
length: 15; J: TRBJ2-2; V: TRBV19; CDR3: CASSPSGINTGELFF
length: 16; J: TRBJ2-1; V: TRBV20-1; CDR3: CSARIPGLADHNEQFF
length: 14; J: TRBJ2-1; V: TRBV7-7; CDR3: CASSPGLTVYEQFF
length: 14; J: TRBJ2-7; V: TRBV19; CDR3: CASSPQGAGSEQYF
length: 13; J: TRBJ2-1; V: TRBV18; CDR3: CASSPNRGNEQFF
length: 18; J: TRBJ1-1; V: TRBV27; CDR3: CASSSRAGRGGMNTEAFF
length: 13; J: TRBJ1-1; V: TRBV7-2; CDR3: CAGRTGPTTRAFF
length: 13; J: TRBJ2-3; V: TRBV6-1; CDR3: CACTNGNTDTQYF
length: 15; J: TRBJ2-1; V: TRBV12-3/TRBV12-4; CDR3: CASSFVAGYYNEQFF
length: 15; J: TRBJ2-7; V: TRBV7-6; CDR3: CASSRGSDSAYERYF
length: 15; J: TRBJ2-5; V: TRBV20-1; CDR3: CSARLAGGPWGAQYF
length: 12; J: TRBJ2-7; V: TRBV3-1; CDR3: CASSQDGYEQYF
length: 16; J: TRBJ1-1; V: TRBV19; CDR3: CASRLGGTGGNAEAFF
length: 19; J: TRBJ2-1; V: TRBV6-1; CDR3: CASSLEPGLAGEMYNEQFF
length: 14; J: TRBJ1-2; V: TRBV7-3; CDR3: CASSLTGGLEGYTF
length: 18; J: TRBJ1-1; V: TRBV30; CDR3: CAWSVPIRRGGARTEAFF
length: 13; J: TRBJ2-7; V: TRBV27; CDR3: CASSLLAGGEQYF
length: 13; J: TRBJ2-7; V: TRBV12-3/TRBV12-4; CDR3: CAITRLGAYEQYF
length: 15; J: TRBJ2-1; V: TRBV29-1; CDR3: CSVERTGTGYNEQFF
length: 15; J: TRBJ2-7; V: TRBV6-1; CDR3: CASSPRGTGDYEQYF
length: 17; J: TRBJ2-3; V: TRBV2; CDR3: CASSEAWSGVGTDTQYF
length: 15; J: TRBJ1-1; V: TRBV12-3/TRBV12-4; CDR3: CASSGHRTFNTEAFF
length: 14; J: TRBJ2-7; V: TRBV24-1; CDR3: CATLPGQGQREQYF
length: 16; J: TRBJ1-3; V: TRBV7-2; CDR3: CASSQQGGLSGNTIYF
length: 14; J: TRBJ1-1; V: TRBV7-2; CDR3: CASSFTPGGPEAFF
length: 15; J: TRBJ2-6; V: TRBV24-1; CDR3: CATGTGGGGANVLTF
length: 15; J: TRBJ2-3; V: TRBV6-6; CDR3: CASSYSRGQTDTQYF
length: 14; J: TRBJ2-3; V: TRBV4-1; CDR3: CASSHKLDTDTQYF
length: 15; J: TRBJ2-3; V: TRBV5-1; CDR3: CASSPTGVRTDTQYF
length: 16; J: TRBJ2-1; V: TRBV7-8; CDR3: CASSSSAPGLANEQFF
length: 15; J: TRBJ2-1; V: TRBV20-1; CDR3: CSAYISGGSYNEQFF
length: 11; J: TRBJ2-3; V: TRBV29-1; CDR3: CSVQAADTRYF
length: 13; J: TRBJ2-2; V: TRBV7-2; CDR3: CASSLPGIVELFF
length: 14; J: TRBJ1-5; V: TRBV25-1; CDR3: CASSGGREDQPQHF
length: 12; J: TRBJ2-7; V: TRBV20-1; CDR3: CSAWHKVYEQYF
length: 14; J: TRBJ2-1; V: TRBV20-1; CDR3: CSARTGTAINEQFF
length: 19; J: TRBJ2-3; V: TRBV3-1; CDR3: CASSQATSAGALSTDTQYF
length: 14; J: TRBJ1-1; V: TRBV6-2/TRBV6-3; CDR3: CASSYQNVNTEAFF
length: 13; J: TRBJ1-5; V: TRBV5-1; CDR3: CASSVQGGQPQHF
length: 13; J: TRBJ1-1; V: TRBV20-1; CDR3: CSASQTKNTEAFF
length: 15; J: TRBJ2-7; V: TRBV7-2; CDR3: CASSRGQGATHEQYF
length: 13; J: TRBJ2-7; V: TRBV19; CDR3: CASSVSGTYEQYF
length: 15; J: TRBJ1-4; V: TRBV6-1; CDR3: CASRSLGQANEKLFF
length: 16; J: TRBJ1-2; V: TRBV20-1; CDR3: CSASVGRELRGDGYTF
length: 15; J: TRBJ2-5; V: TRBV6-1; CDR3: CASISGLAGEETQYF
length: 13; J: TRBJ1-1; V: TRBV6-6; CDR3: CASSYSENTEAFF
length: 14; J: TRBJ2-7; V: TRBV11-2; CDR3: CASSLTGTVSEQYF
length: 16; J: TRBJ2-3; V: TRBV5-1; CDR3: CASSLDGQGLTDTQYF